Each of the 24 T cell receptor beta chains below was sequenced from the same sample in a study of blood T cell repertoires in COVID-19. TCRdb's table, derived via immunoSEQ multiplex PCR, lists solely in-frame clones and lacks some. The sample lists approximately 500,000 clones, approximately 85% seen once, with under 4% in the top ten. The sample was peripheral blood. The receptors originated from a human donor in a cohort sampled during active COVID-19.

The J gene is TRBJ1-2, the V gene TRBV5-5; 8 nucleotides align to TRBD1. This CDR3 is 17 amino acids long. Germline V CDR1 and CDR2: SGHKS, YYEKEE (reference sequence). V lost 4 bases and J lost 1; bases outside the gene matches: 12. The CDR3 DNA reads TGTGCCAGCAGCAACCGATCCCCGGGACAGGTTAACTATGGCTACACCTTC. It yields the protein CASSNRSPGQVNYGYTF.

This clone was counted only a few times. The V gene is TRBV5-1, the J gene TRBJ2-3; D perhaps matches TRBD1 (5 bases). Germline assignment: CDR1 SGHRS and CDR2 YFSETQ. V was trimmed by 0 bases and J by 5 bases, leaving 10 bases between them. The CDR3 loop spans 14 amino acids. CDR3 in amino acids: CASSLGQLLDTQYF. DNA for the CDR3: TGCGCCAGCAGCTTGGGACAGTTGCTAGATACGCAGTATTTT.

This clone was counted a few times. The rearrangement joins TRBV7-2 to TRBJ2-5; 10 nucleotides agree with TRBD2. This CDR3 has 16 residues. Germline CDR1 reads SGHTA; CDR2 reads FQGNSA. The trim removed 1 base at V and 4 bases at J, leaving 6 bases unmatched. The CDR3 loop is CASSLGVAGGGETQYF. CDR3 coding DNA: TGTGCCAGCAGCTTAGGAGTAGCGGGAGGAGGAGAGACCCAGTACTTC.

The V call is TRBV6-5, the J call TRBJ2-7; TRBD1 might be the D (6 bases). This CDR3 spans 16 amino acids. Trimming pared 4 bases from V and 2 bases from J, leaving 18 bases between. Per germline, CDR1 MNHEY and CDR2 SVGAGI. The CDR3 region is CASSSHARGITYEQYF. The CDR3 bases are TGTGCCAGCAGTTCCCACGCTAGGGGGATCACCTACGAGCAGTACTTC.

The gene calls are TRBV9 and TRBJ1-2; D gene ambiguous. The CDR3 is 13 residues long. V was shortened by 1 base and J by 6 bases, with 10 bases between the two germline ends. The germline gives CDR1 SGDLS, CDR2 YYNGEE. CDR3 bases: TGTGCCAGCAGCGTAAGACTCACGGATGGCTACACCTTC. It specifies CASSVRLTDGYTF. The entire variable domain, with the rest obtained from reference TRBV9 and TRBJ1-2, is as follows: DSGVTQTPKHLITATGQRVTLRCSPRSGDLSVYWYQQSLDQGLQFLIQYYNGEERAKGNILERFSAQQFPDLHSELNLSSLELGDSALYFCASSVRLTDGYTFGSGTRLTVV.

In its sample, this clone was seen once. The chain has TRBV30 and TRBJ2-7; TRBD1 aligns across 9 bases. This CDR3 region has 15 residues. Looked up from germline, CDR1 is GTSNPN and CDR2 is SVGIG (reference sequence). V lost 3 bases, J lost 2 bases, and 8 bases stayed unmatched. The CDR3 DNA reads TGTGCCTGGAGGAACACCGGGACAGGGACCTACGAGCAGTACTTC. Residues: CAWRNTGTGTYEQYF.

V gene TRBV30 combines with J gene TRBJ2-7, with TRBD1 matching 10 bases. The CDR3 runs to 11 residues. The V gene's germline CDR1 is GTSNPN and CDR2 SVGIG (reference sequence). V shed 7 bases, J shed 5 bases, and the junction held 2 bases outside the gene matches. The CDR3 DNA reads TGTGCCTCGACAGGGGGCCACGAGCAGTACTTC. Amino acid sequence: CASTGGHEQYF.

V gene TRBV10-1 combines with J gene TRBJ1-1; unclear D gene. CDR3 length: 12 amino acids. Trimming took off 6 bases at V and 1 base at J, with 6 bases between the two ends. Per germline, CDR1 WNHNN and CDR2 SYGVQD (reference sequence). CDR3 sequence (DNA): TGCGCCAGCAGCGAAGCGAACACTGAAGCTTTCTTT. As protein: CASSEANTEAFF.

This clone has just one count. One end of the junction is discordant with germline, which a read error may explain. The V call is TRBV4-1, the J call TRBJ2-5, with TRBD2 matching over 11 bases. CDR1 is MGHRA and CDR2 is YSYEKL in the germline V gene. The CDR3 sequence is 17 residues long. Here the CDR3 reads CASSPGGLAGAQGTQYF. Here the CDR3 DNA reads TGCGCCAGCAGCCCAGGAGGACTAGCGGGTGCTCAAGGGACCCAGTACTTC.

The chain has TRBV6-5 and TRBJ1-2; tentative D call: TRBD1 (5 bases). Per the germline V gene, CDR1 is MNHEY and CDR2 is SVGAGI. V lost 4 bases and J lost 4, with 16 bases in between. The CDR3 runs to 15 residues. The CDR3, as DNA: TGTGCCAGCAGTTCATCAGGGCTGAATCTCTATGGCTACACCTTC. It encodes CASSSSGLNLYGYTF.

This clone has a single count. Just one base apart from a much larger clone, this may be a read error. Other DNA sequences in this sample translate to the same CDR3. J is TRBJ1-5 and V is TRBV3-1 (or the pseudogene TRBV3-2), with TRBD1 matching over 7 bases. Germline loops: CDR1 LGHDT, CDR2 YNNKEL (reference sequence). V shed 3 bases, J shed 4 bases, and the junction held 0 bases outside the gene matches. The CDR3 runs 13 residues. CDR3 residues: CASSQDRNQPQHF. CDR3 nucleotides: TGTGCCAGCAGCCAGGACAGGAATCAGCCCCAGCATTTT.

The rearrangement joins TRBV9 to TRBJ1-6; TRBD1 matches at 12 bases. Germline CDR1 SGDLS, CDR2 YYNGEE. The V gene end was trimmed by 3 bases and the J gene end by 7 bases; junction bases not matched to a gene: 5. The CDR3 loop spans 16 amino acids. The CDR3 sequence is CASSAPGQGANSPLHF. The CDR3 DNA follows: TGTGCCAGCAGCGCCCCGGGACAGGGGGCAAATTCACCCCTCCACTTT.

The chain combines TRBV6-5 with TRBJ1-5; D gene ambiguous. Germline-derived CDR1 and CDR2 are MNHEY and SVGAGI. This CDR3 contains 16 residues. The germline V and J ends were trimmed by 2 bases and 2 bases, with 13 bases remaining between them. The CDR3 protein is CASSYGGGWGNQPQHF. The CDR3 nucleotides are TGTGCCAGCAGTTACGGCGGAGGGTGGGGCAATCAGCCCCAGCATTTT.

The V and J genes are TRBV7-2 and TRBJ2-7; D gene ambiguous. V gave up 5 bases and J gave up 6 bases, with 17 bases separating them. Per germline, CDR1 SGHTA and CDR2 FQGNSA. The CDR3 is 14 residues long. This CDR3 reads CASSRVAVLGEQYF. Here the CDR3 DNA reads TGTGCCAGCAGCAGAGTCGCGGTCTTGGGCGAGCAGTACTTC.

CDR3 sequence: CSVELQRGTYEQYF. CDR3 DNA sequence: TGCAGCGTTGAATTACAGAGGGGGACCTACGAGCAGTACTTC. The chain employs TRBV29-1 and TRBJ2-7; perhaps TRBD1 as D (6 bases). The CDR3 runs 14 residues. Trimming took 2 bases from V and 2 from J, leaving 13 bases between them. Germline assignment: CDR1 SQVTM and CDR2 ANQGSEA.

This clone was detected only a few times. V is TRBV3-1 (or the pseudogene TRBV3-2) and J is TRBJ1-5, with D perhaps TRBD1 (6 bases). From germline, CDR1 is LGHDT and CDR2 YNNKEL (reference sequence). V was shortened by 1 base and J by 1 base, with 11 bases between the two germline ends. This CDR3 is built from 16 residues. The CDR3 coding sequence is TGTGCCAGCAGCCAAGTTCCACAGGGAAGCAATCAGCCCCAGCATTTT. Translation: CASSQVPQGSNQPQHF.

This chain joins TRBV5-4 and TRBJ1-2, with a weak D call TRBD1 (5 bases). The CDR3 consists of 14 residues. V lost 0 bases to trimming and J lost 4 bases, with 10 bases between them. In germline, CDR1 is SGHNT, CDR2 YYREEE (reference sequence). CDR3 loop: CASSLGVTVYGYTF. CDR3 DNA sequence: TGTGCCAGCAGCTTGGGGGTGACAGTCTATGGCTACACCTTC.

The chain uses TRBV6-1 and TRBJ1-3; D might be TRBD1 (5 bases). Germline lookup yields CDR1 MNHNS and CDR2 SASEGT. The CDR3 is made up of 18 amino acids. V was shortened by 2 bases and J by 4 bases, with 21 bases between the two germline ends. The CDR3 protein is CASSEYLGPSTRGNTIYF. DNA of the CDR3: TGTGCCAGCAGTGAATACCTGGGGCCCAGCACGCGAGGAAACACCATATATTTT.

The V gene is TRBV5-4, the J gene TRBJ2-7, with 9 nucleotides matching TRBD1. The germline V gene encodes CDR1 SGHNT and CDR2 YYREEE (reference sequence). J lost 7 bases, V lost 2 bases, and 13 bases had no gene match. This CDR3 region has 16 residues. The DNA of the CDR3 is TGTGCCAGCAGCTTTCCAGGGGGACAGGGAACGGGAGAGCAGTACTTC. Encoded protein: CASSFPGGQGTGEQYF.

The J gene is TRBJ2-1, the V gene TRBV5-1; D may be TRBD2 (5 bases). CDR1 and CDR2 from the germline V gene are SGHRS and YFSETQ. The V gene lost 1 base and the J gene lost 8 bases, with 16 bases spanning the gap. This CDR3 region has 15 residues. The CDR3 sequence is CASSLPGVIVYEQFF. The CDR3 DNA reads as TGCGCCAGCAGCTTGCCCGGGGTGATCGTTTATGAGCAGTTCTTC.

The chain uses TRBV11-3 and TRBJ2-3; 9 nucleotides align to TRBD2. Trimming removed 8 bases from V and 4 bases from J; junction bases left unmatched: 10. Germline V gene data show CDR1 as SGHNT and CDR2 as YENEEA. This CDR3 region has 15 residues. The CDR3 spells CASALGAGGADTQYF. The CDR3 DNA reads as TGTGCCAGCGCCTTGGGGGCGGGAGGGGCAGATACGCAGTATTTT.

The CDR3 loop reads CASSVGGTPLSGNTIYF. CDR3 coding DNA: TGTGCCAGCAGCGTAGGAGGGACACCCCTGTCTGGAAACACCATATATTTT. The chain carries TRBV9 and TRBJ1-3; D possibly corresponds to TRBD1 (6 bases). V was cut by 0 bases and J by 1 base, with 14 bases left in between. Per germline, CDR1 SGDLS and CDR2 YYNGEE. The CDR3 has 17 amino acids.

The chain recombines TRBV12-5 with TRBJ1-4, with 7 nucleotides matching TRBD1. The germline CDR1 and CDR2 sequences are LGHNT and FRNRAP. This CDR3 spans 19 amino acids. V was pared by 1 base and J by 2 bases, with 13 bases of the junction left unmatched. The CDR3 reads CASGLGILTGYATNEKLFF. Here the CDR3 DNA reads TGTGCTAGTGGTTTGGGTATACTGACAGGGTATGCTACTAATGAAAAACTGTTTTTT.

The rearrangement links TRBV21-1 to TRBJ1-2; TRBD1 is the table's D call, not checked against the DNA. TRBV21-1 is assigned pseudogene status. The length of the CDR3 is 18 residues. CDR3 sequence reads: CATQGNTGGKSADYGYTF. Here the CDR3 DNA reads TGTGCCACCCAGGGGAATACAGGGGGCAAGTCGGCGGACTATGGCTACACCTTC.